The clone carrying this T cell receptor (beta chain) was counted between two and nine times. Its matching antigen is unknown. In the same sample, other DNA sequences code for this CDR3. CD4+ naive, central memory, regulatory and stem cell-like memory cells were sorted via CD45RO/CCR7/CD25/CD127/CD95/CD27. This specimen comes from a study of beta chain features in type 1 diabetes. Broader study findings: In type 1 diabetes patients, VDJ junctions had fewer insertions; deletions at these junctions were more frequent. Type 1 diabetes patients had moderately but significantly shorter TCRB CDR3s in all four CD4+ subsets.

Expressed TCRB transcripts were sequenced because the isolated RNA had all been reverse transcribed beforehand. An average of around 3.5 million reads was obtained for naive, central memory and regulatory T cell samples. Sequencing used immunoSEQ multiplex PCR; TCRdb keeps in-frame clones, though not all of them. The repertoire has 200,000 to 250,000 clones, over 9.5% of them found once; the top ten carry about 0.037%. With 1 base clipped from V and 0 bases from J, the junction kept 0 bases outside the gene matches. The germline CDR1 and CDR2 sequences are MNHNS and SASEGT. This CDR3 has 14 amino acids.

Sequencing input: naive CD4+ T cells from blood. The chain links TRBV6-1 to TRBJ2-7; 7 nucleotides match TRBD1. The receptor's source is a woman aged 18-30 years in good health. The CDR3 loop is CASSEGQGSYEQYF. DNA of the CDR3: TGTGCCAGCAGTGAAGGACAGGGCTCCTACGAGCAGTACTTC.